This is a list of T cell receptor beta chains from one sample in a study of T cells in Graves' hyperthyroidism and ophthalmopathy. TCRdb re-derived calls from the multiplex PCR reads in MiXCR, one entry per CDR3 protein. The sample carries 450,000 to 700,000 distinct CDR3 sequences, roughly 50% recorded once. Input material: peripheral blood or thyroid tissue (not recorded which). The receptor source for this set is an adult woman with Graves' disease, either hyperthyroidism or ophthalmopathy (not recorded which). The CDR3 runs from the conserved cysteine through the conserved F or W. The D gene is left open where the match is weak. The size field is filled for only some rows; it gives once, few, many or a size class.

TGTGCCAGCACCAAGGGGCCTGCCTGGGAAAAACTGTTTTTT | CASTKGPAWEKLFF | TRBJ1-4 | - | TRBV27 | -
TGCGCCAGCAGCCAAGGGGACAGTGGTAGGAGCAATCAGCCCCAGCATTTT | CASSQGDSGRSNQPQHF | TRBJ1-5 | TRBD1 | TRBV4-1 | once
TGTGCCTGCAGAGGGGGGGCTGAAGCTTTCTTT | CACRGGAEAFF | TRBJ1-1 | - | TRBV12-3/TRBV12-4 | many
TGCGCCAGCAGCAGTGAGGGACGGGCCCACGAGCAGTACTTC | CASSSEGRAHEQYF | TRBJ2-7 | - | TRBV5-1 | -
TGTGCCATCAGTGAGTCCCTCCGGACTTTC | CAISESLRTF | TRBJ2-6 | - | TRBV10-3 | -
TGTGCCAGCAGCCGAGGTGGGGGTTCCACTAATGAAAAACTGTTTTTT | CASSRGGGSTNEKLFF | TRBJ1-4 | - | TRBV7-2 | many
TGTGCCAGCAGTTTCAACAGGGGCGGGGAAGCTTTCTTT | CASSFNRGGEAFF | TRBJ1-1 | TRBD1 | TRBV12-3/TRBV12-4 | many
TGTGCCAGCAGTGAATCTGGCAGGGTGGGGGAGCAGTACTTC | CASSESGRVGEQYF | TRBJ2-7 | - | TRBV25-1 | -
TGTGCCAGCAGCTTGTACACCACGAACACTGAAGCTTTCTTT | CASSLYTTNTEAFF | TRBJ1-1 | - | TRBV7-2 | many
TGTGCCAGCAGTGAAAAGCCAGGACGGGTAAATGAAAAACTGTTTTTT | CASSEKPGRVNEKLFF | TRBJ1-4 | - | TRBV25-1 | few